This T cell receptor beta chain was found in a study of T-cell reconstitution after alpha-beta-depleted transplantation in children. The CDR3 extends over 12 amino acids. Germline values: CDR1 LNHNV, CDR2 YYDKDF (reference sequence). Turning to this clonotype: At one end the junction does not follow the germline gene, possibly because of a read error.

TCRbeta library preparation incorporated unique molecular identifiers. One entry per CDR3 protein, called by TCRdb with MiXCR from the PCR reads. The table records 380,000 or so distinct CDR3 sequences, roughly 14% of them present only once. This sequence was found in a human donor who donated a stem cell graft to a child with Fanconi anemia. This chain connects TRBV15 to TRBJ1-2, with a tentative D call TRBD1 (5 bases). Sequences were derived from PBMCs, sampled from the stem cell graft. This CDR3 reads CATSRDQGRLSF. DNA for the CDR3: TGTGCCACCAGCAGAGATCAGGGCAGGTTGAGTTTC.